The TCR beta chain under discussion was sequenced for a study of T cell responses to AZD1222 COVID-19 vaccine. The CDR3 runs 15 residues. Germline assignment: CDR1 GTSNPN and CDR2 SVGIG (reference sequence). Losses at the gene ends were 5 bases for V and 2 bases for J; bases not matched to a gene: 9. TCRdb keeps only in-frame clones here, not all; method: immunoSEQ multiplex PCR. The data hold some 69,000 clones, with 80% observed a single time. This clone was seen more than once but under ten times. The specimen was peripheral blood, collected 28 days after the second AZD1222 dose. This receptor was obtained from an adult who received the AZD1222 COVID-19 vaccine. This chain uses TRBV30 with TRBJ1-5; 7 bases align to TRBD1. This CDR3 is CAWAPVGGGNQPQHF. The CDR3 nucleotides are TGTGCCTGGGCCCCGGTAGGGGGCGGCAATCAGCCCCAGCATTTT.